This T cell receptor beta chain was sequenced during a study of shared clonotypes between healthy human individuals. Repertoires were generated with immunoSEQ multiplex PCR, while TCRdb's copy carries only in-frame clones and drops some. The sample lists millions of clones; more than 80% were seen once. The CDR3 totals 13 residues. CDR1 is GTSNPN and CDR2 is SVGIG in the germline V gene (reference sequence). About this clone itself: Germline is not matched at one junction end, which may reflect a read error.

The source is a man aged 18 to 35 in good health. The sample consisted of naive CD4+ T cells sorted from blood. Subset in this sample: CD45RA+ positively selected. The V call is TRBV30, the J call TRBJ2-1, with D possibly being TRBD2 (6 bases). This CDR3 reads CAWREGPGTSSVF. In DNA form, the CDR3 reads TGTGCCTGGAGGGAGGGGCCGGGAACTTCCAGCGTCTTC.